This T cell receptor (beta chain) was observed in a study of T cells of healthy individuals. With 5 bases removed from V and 3 bases from J, the gap between germline ends came to 11 bases. The CDR3 is 13 amino acids. CDR1 and CDR2 (germline): SGHTA, FQGNSA. TCRdb recomputed calls from the 5' RACE reads with MiXCR, one row per CDR3 protein. Among approximately 50,000 distinct CDR3 sequences, roughly 14% were seen once, and the ten largest hold approximately 16%. The chain employs TRBV7-2 and TRBJ2-7, with unresolved D. The clonotype originates from a human donor in good health. The CDR3 region is CASSPPPFYEQYF. CDR3 coding DNA: TGTGCCAGCAGCCCACCCCCATTCTACGAGCAGTACTTC.